This record concerns one TCR beta chain sequence. Its antigen remains unidentified. These data are taken from a study of shared clonotypes between healthy human individuals. Across the study: The cohort had two women and three men, ages 18 to 49.

The authors divided CD4+ cells into CD45RA+ naive and CD45RA-negative memory subsets. The table came from immunoSEQ multiplex PCR; TCRdb's copy has only in-frame clones and leaves some out. Among about 2.3 million clones, approximately 93% were seen once, and the ten largest hold 0.35% to 0.45%. General observations from the study: Incomplete sequencing of sorted subsets was indicated by rarefaction despite large depth.

V was shortened by 8 bases and J by 3 bases, with 10 bases between the two germline ends. Germline V gives CDR1 MNHNS, CDR2 SASEGT. The CDR3 contains 12 residues. The TCR sequence derives from a man younger than 35 in good health. Some clones in this sample may be carry-over from other donors' samples. Sequenced input: naive CD4+ T cells from PBMCs. Subset meaning: CD45RA+ positively selected. The J gene is TRBJ1-1, the V gene TRBV6-1; a weak D match, TRBD1 (5 bases). In DNA, the CDR3 is TGTGCCAGCGAGGAGGGGTACACTGAAGCTTTCTTT. It specifies CASEEGYTEAFF.